This T cell receptor (beta chain) is drawn from a study of T cells in tuberculosis. Findings of the study overall: GEM motif frequencies gave around 67% accuracy; the GMM repertoire gave roughly 86%. Active tuberculosis alpha repertoires lay closer to GMM-specific TCRs than controls'.

V lost 10 bases and J 1 base, leaving 10 bases between the germline ends. The CDR3 has 12 residues. Germline assignment: CDR1 SGHAT and CDR2 FQNNGV. This clone showed up just once. No antigen is known for it. At study entry, adolescents had tuberculin skin tests and IGRA screening. Each donor contributed roughly 92,000 T cells on average, unsorted. Sequenced by immunoSEQ multiplex PCR; TCRdb stores in-frame clones only, minus some. Of tens of thousands of clones in the sample, more than 95% were seen once. The sample taken for sequencing was PBMCs. The receptor was isolated from a donor aged 10-30 years with latent tuberculosis or without tuberculosis infection. V gene TRBV11-2 combines with J gene TRBJ1-1, with a possible D match to TRBD1 (5 bases). CDR3 in DNA: TGTGCCACTCGGGGGGGGAACACTGAAGCTTTCTTT. Translated: CATRGGNTEAFF.